This TCR beta chain was captured by sequencing in a study of ipilimumab plus nivolumab after autologous stem cell transplantation (dated by TCRdb to the early 2020s). Study-level background: Trial patients received a median of about 5 ipilimumab doses and 8 nivolumab doses. The intent-to-treat population of the trial consisted of roughly 38 patients. The trial enrolled patients with high-risk diffuse large B cell lymphoma, mature T cell lymphoma, or multiple myeloma undergoing autologous transplant. Primary refractory and relapsed disease were included in the DLBCL cohort, with 18-month progression-free survival of roughly 89% and 26%, respectively.

Broader findings and caveats from the paper: Combined checkpoint inhibition appeared tolerable as post-transplant consolidation, according to the authors' conclusion. The authors stated that profiles of the T cell receptor repertoire, regulatory T cell phenotype and gut microbiota provided a biologic rationale for studying this approach further.

CDR1 and CDR2 are read off the germline V gene (reference sequence) as MNHEY and SMNVEV. The CDR3 numbers 14 residues from cysteine through phenylalanine. Only the CDR3 DNA stays, 42 bases, in frame from base 1. Deletion took 5 bases off V and 0 bases off J, with a span of 8 bases between the germline ends. Worth noting for this clone: Its antigen has not been determined. No much larger clone is present one base from it, and per-base qualities are unavailable.

To prepare the library, the immunoSEQ multiplex PCR assay was applied. Drawn from immuneACCESS, this table holds only the in-frame rearrangements with V and J called that TCRdb kept. Clones are partly lost; checked studies trace under half to an unresolved V gene and leave the rest unexplained. In this sample the table shows around 20,000 clones, roughly 70% of which occur a single time. 20% to 30% of the sample belongs to the ten largest clones. Ipilimumab was given at 1 mg/kg intravenously on day 1 of selected weeks, and checkpoint therapy started 14 to 28 days after autologous transplant. Nivolumab was administered at 3 mg/kg intravenously on day 1 of weeks 1, 4, 7, 10, and every two weeks through week 26. The study was a Phase Ib clinical trial testing combined checkpoint inhibition with ipilimumab and nivolumab as consolidation after autologous stem cell transplantation.

This sequence originates from a male donor with diffuse large B-cell lymphoma. This chain is built from TRBV27 and TRBJ2-1; the D gene is unclear. The sample consisted of PBMCs, taken in a trial of ipilimumab plus nivolumab as post-transplant consolidation. The CDR3 region: CASSIMSSYNEQFF. The DNA sequence is given as TGTGCCAGCAGTATCATGAGCTCCTACAATGAGCAGTTCTTC.